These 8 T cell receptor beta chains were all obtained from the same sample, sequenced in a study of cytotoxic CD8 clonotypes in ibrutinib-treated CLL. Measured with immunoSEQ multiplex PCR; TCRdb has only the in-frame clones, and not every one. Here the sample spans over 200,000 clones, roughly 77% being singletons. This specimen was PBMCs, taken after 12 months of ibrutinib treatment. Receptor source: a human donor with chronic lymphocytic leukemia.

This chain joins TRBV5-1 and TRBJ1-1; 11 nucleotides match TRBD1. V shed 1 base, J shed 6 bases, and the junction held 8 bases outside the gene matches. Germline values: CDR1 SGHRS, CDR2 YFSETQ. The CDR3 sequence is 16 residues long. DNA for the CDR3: TGCGCCAGCAGCTTGCGGGGACAGGGGGAGAGGGCTGAAGCTTTCTTT. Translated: CASSLRGQGERAEAFF. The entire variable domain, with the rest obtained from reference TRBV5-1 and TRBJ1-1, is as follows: KAGVTQTPRYLIKTRGQQVTLSCSPISGHRSVSWYQQTPGQGLQFLFEYFSETQRNKGNFPGRFSGRQFSNSRSEMNVSTLELGDSALYLCASSLRGQGERAEAFFGQGTRLTVV.

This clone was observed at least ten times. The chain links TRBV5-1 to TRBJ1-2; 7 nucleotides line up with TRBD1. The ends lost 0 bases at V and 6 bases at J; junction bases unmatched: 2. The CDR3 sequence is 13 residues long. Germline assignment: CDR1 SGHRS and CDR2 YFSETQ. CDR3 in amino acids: CASSLVQGNGYTF. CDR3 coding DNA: TGCGCCAGCAGCTTGGTACAGGGGAATGGCTACACCTTC.

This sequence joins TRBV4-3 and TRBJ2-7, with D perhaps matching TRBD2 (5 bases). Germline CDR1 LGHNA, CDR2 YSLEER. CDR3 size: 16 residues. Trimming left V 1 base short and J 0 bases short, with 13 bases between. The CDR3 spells CASSQGYDGVSYEQYF. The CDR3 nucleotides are TGCGCCAGCAGCCAAGGGTACGACGGGGTCTCCTACGAGCAGTACTTC.

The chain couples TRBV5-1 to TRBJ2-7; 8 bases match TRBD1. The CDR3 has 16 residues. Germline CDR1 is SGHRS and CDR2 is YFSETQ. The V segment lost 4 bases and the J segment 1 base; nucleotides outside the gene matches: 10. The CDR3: CASSPGDRGLSYEQYF. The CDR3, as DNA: TGCGCCAGCAGCCCCGGTGACAGGGGCTTATCCTACGAGCAGTACTTC.

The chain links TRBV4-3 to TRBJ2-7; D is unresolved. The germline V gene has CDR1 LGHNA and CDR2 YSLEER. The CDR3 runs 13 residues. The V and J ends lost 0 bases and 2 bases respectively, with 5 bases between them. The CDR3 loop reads CASSQEMAYEQYF. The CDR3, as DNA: TGCGCCAGCAGCCAAGAAATGGCCTACGAGCAGTACTTC.

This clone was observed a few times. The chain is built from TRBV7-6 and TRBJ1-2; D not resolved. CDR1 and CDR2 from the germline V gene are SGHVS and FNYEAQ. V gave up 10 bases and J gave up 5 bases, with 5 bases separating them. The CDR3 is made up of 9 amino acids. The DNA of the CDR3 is TGTGCCATGGGATATGGCTACACCTTC. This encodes CAMGYGYTF.

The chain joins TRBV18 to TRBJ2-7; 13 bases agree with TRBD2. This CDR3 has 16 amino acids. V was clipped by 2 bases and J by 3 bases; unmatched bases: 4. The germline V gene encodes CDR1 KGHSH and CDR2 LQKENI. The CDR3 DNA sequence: TGTGCCAGCTCACCATCCGGGACTAGCGGGATCTACGAGCAGTACTTC. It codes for CASSPSGTSGIYEQYF.

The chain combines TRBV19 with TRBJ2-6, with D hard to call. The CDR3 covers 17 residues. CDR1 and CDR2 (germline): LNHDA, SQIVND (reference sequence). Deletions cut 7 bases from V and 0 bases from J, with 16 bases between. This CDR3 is CASIRAQSFSGANVLTF. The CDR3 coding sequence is TGTGCCAGTATTAGGGCCCAGTCCTTCTCTGGGGCCAACGTCCTGACTTTC.